This T cell receptor beta chain derives from a study of T-cell memory formation after mild COVID-19. On the study more broadly: TCR clustering was largely donor specific.

One entry per CDR3 protein results from TCRdb running MiXCR on the 5' RACE reads. The sample shows a few hundred thousand distinct CDR3 sequences, roughly an eighth of them seen only once. There are a few counts of this clonotype. V gave up 4 bases and J gave up 7 bases; unmatched junction bases: 7. From germline, CDR1 is WNHNN and CDR2 SYGVQD (reference sequence). This CDR3 spans 15 amino acids. This TCR was sampled from a man aged 18-30 years who had mild COVID-19 (a few samples of this study predate the infection). Cell type and time point are not known. The rearrangement links TRBV10-1 to TRBJ2-1; 10 bases line up with TRBD2. The sample was PBMCs or a T cell subset sorted from them (not recorded which). The CDR3 spells CASSVRSSGGNEQFF. CDR3 coding DNA: TGCGCCAGCAGTGTCCGGTCTAGCGGGGGTAATGAGCAGTTCTTC.